The 14 T cell receptor beta chains in this list originate from one sample, sequenced in a study of T cell repertoires in ileal Crohn's disease. Method: immunoSEQ multiplex PCR; TCRdb's copy keeps in-frame clones and lacks some. The sample carries several thousand clones, roughly 71% recorded once. Specified time point: neoterminal ileum biopsy at postoperative endoscopy, about 6 months after surgery. Sequenced sample: ileal tissue. These receptors all come from an adult with Crohn's disease.

This chain connects TRBV30 to TRBJ1-2; 8 bases are shared with TRBD1. Trimming removed 0 bases from V and 5 bases from J; junction bases left unmatched: 8. This CDR3 spans 15 amino acids. Germline loops: CDR1 GTSNPN, CDR2 SVGIG (reference sequence). CDR3 nucleotide sequence: TGTGCCTGGAGTGTACTGGACAGGGACCCATATGGCTACACCTTC. Translation: CAWSVLDRDPYGYTF.

This clone showed up just a few times. This chain uses TRBV4-2 with TRBJ2-1, with D possibly TRBD2 on 6 matching bases. Trimming removed 1 base from V and 3 bases from J, with 10 bases in between. The CDR3 loop spans 15 amino acids. Germline-derived CDR1 and CDR2 are LGHNA and YNFKEQ. CDR3 amino acids: CASSQGRDFYNEQFF. DNA for the CDR3: TGTGCCAGCAGCCAAGGACGGGACTTCTACAATGAGCAGTTCTTC.

This chain connects TRBV6-1 to TRBJ1-2; possibly TRBD1 for D (6 bases). CDR1 is MNHNS, CDR2 SASEGT, per germline. Between the trimmed V and J ends, which lost 4 bases and 2 bases, there was a span of 11 bases. The CDR3 sequence is 14 residues long. The CDR3 DNA reads as TGTGCCAGCAGTGTTAACAGGGACAACTATGGCTACACCTTC. This encodes CASSVNRDNYGYTF.

The rearrangement links TRBV11-2 to TRBJ2-7, with D hard to call. Trimming pared 1 base from V and 7 bases from J, leaving 11 bases between. The germline CDR1 and CDR2 sequences are SGHAT and FQNNGV. This CDR3 is 13 amino acids long. CDR3 sequence reads: CASSLGGATEQYF. CDR3 DNA sequence: TGTGCCAGCAGCTTAGGTGGAGCTACGGAGCAGTACTTC.

The CDR3 region is CASSLLQGGDQPQHF. DNA for the CDR3: TGTGCCAGCAGCTTACTGCAGGGGGGAGATCAGCCCCAGCATTTT. The genes are TRBV7-9 and TRBJ1-5, with 7 bases lining up with TRBD1. This CDR3 comprises 15 residues. Trimming at V came to 2 bases and at J to 5 bases, leaving 6 bases not matched to a gene. Germline V gene data show CDR1 as SEHNR and CDR2 as FQNEAQ (reference sequence).

This sequence joins TRBV4-2 and TRBJ2-3, with TRBD2 matching 14 bases. The CDR3 contains 16 residues. CDR1 and CDR2 (germline): LGHNA, YNFKEQ. V was clipped by 4 bases and J by 1 base; unmatched bases: 1. DNA of the CDR3: TGTGCCAGCAGCCCGGGACTAGCGGGAGGCACAGATACGCAGTATTTT. This sequence encodes CASSPGLAGGTDTQYF.

The rearrangement links TRBV30 to TRBJ1-2; 9 bases are shared with TRBD1. Germline-derived CDR1 and CDR2 are GTSNPN and SVGIG (reference sequence). J gave up 4 bases and V 2 bases, and 5 bases lay outside the gene matches. The CDR3 is made up of 14 amino acids. Here the CDR3 reads CAWSSTGGVYGYTF. The CDR3 DNA reads as TGTGCCTGGAGTTCTACAGGGGGCGTCTATGGCTACACCTTC.

The genes are TRBV4-1 and TRBJ2-3; unclear D gene. The length of the CDR3 is 13 residues. Germline CDR1 MGHRA, CDR2 YSYEKL. Deletions cut 4 bases from V and 4 bases from J, with 9 bases between. This CDR3 is CASSRPGADTQYF. In DNA form, the CDR3 reads TGCGCCAGCAGCCGGCCAGGCGCAGATACGCAGTATTTT.

This chain links TRBV7-4 with TRBJ2-7; unclear D gene. Trimming took off 1 base at V and 3 bases at J, with 7 bases between the two ends. The CDR3 spans 13 residues. Per germline, CDR1 SGHVT and CDR2 SQSDAQ. The CDR3 DNA follows: TGTGCCAGCAGCTTAGACAGCCTCTACGAGCAGTACTTC. As protein: CASSLDSLYEQYF.

The chain carries TRBV28 and TRBJ1-1, with D maybe TRBD1 (5 bases). Germline-derived CDR1 and CDR2 are MDHEN and SYDVKM. V was pared by 2 bases and J by 4 bases, with 11 bases between. The CDR3 has 14 residues. In DNA, the CDR3 is TGTGCCAGCAGTTTAACGGGGGATATCACTGAAGCTTTCTTT. It yields the protein CASSLTGDITEAFF. Full variable domain (missing parts from reference TRBV28 and TRBJ1-1): DVKVTQSSRYLVKRTGEKVFLECVQDMDHENMFWYRQDPGLGLRLIYFSYDVKMKEKGDIPEGYSVSREKKERFSLILESASTNQTSMYLCASSLTGDITEAFFGQGTRLTVV.

The V and J genes are TRBV5-1 and TRBJ2-3, with 8 bases fitting TRBD1. Germline CDR1 is SGHRS and CDR2 is YFSETQ. CDR3 size: 14 residues. The junction had 4 bases not matched to a gene; V was cut back by 3 bases and J by 4 bases. CDR3 nucleotides: TGCGCCAGCAGCTACGGACAGGGTTCAGATACGCAGTATTTT. Translated: CASSYGQGSDTQYF.

V usage is TRBV5-4 and J usage is TRBJ2-3, with a weak D call TRBD1 (5 bases). The CDR3 runs to 13 residues. Trimming left V 5 bases short and J 2 bases short, with 9 bases between. Germline assignment: CDR1 SGHNT and CDR2 YYREEE (reference sequence). CDR3 coding DNA: TGTGCCAGCAGAACAGGAATCACAGATACGCAGTATTTT. Encoded protein: CASRTGITDTQYF.

The genes are TRBV5-1 and TRBJ2-2, with D possibly matching TRBD1 (6 bases). This CDR3 contains 15 residues. Trimming shortened V by 4 bases and J by 4 bases, and 14 bases separated the two germline ends. Per the germline V gene, CDR1 is SGHRS and CDR2 is YFSETQ. For the CDR3, the DNA is TGCGCCAGCAGCATTCGACAGGCTGGCACCGGGGAGCTGTTTTTT. This gives the protein CASSIRQAGTGELFF.

The chain is built from TRBV10-1 and TRBJ2-1, with D possibly matching TRBD1 (5 bases). The germline V and J ends were trimmed by 0 bases and 15 bases, with 15 bases remaining between them. The CDR3 extends over 13 amino acids. The germline V gene has CDR1 WNHNN and CDR2 SYGVQD (reference sequence). The CDR3 DNA reads as TGCGCCAGCAGTGAGTCGAGTCTCAGGGATGCGTTCTTC. Translating gives CASSESSLRDAFF.